These T cell receptor beta chains were read from a single sample in a study of cytomegalovirus exposure and HLA in healthy donors. The assay was immunoSEQ multiplex PCR, and TCRdb's table has in-frame clones only and misses some. The table includes over 120,000 clones, around 90% detected once. The sequencing input was PBMCs. These receptors were obtained from a young man in good health and CMV-seropositive. Each CDR3 is given without its conserved first and last residue.

CDR3aa: ASSPQTGPMNTEAF
v_gene: TRBV27
j_gene: TRBJ1-1

CDR3aa: ASSPRGVSYNEQF
v_gene: TRBV18
j_gene: TRBJ2-1

CDR3aa: AWSVGQGSTTNEKLF
v_gene: TRBV30
j_gene: TRBJ1-4

CDR3aa: ASSDWATGGLETQY
v_gene: TRBV25-1
j_gene: TRBJ2-5

CDR3aa: ASSLYDWDRGRLGYT
v_gene: TRBV13
j_gene: TRBJ1-2

CDR3aa: ASSFIAGETDTQY
v_gene: TRBV7-6
j_gene: TRBJ2-3

CDR3aa: ASSHPTRTSGRARAYNEQF
v_gene: TRBV4-1
j_gene: TRBJ2-1

CDR3aa: ASSMGVAGGYEQY
v_gene: TRBV19
j_gene: TRBJ2-7

CDR3aa: ASREGTGFSEQY
v_gene: TRBV5-1
j_gene: TRBJ2-7

CDR3aa: ASSPTGRDEKLF
v_gene: TRBV7-2
j_gene: TRBJ1-4

CDR3aa: ASSLVTHNEQF
v_gene: TRBV5-1
j_gene: TRBJ2-1

CDR3aa: ASSFAGNTGELF
v_gene: TRBV5-4
j_gene: TRBJ2-2

CDR3aa: AWSIKGANGELF
v_gene: TRBV30
j_gene: TRBJ2-2

CDR3aa: ASNYGATYEQY
v_gene: TRBV6-1
j_gene: TRBJ2-7

CDR3aa: ASSLGGGSGELF
v_gene: TRBV5-6
j_gene: TRBJ2-2

CDR3aa: ASSIGTSTNTDTQY
v_gene: TRBV5-1
j_gene: TRBJ2-3

CDR3aa: ASSFNSYEQY
v_gene: TRBV5-6
j_gene: TRBJ2-7

CDR3aa: ASRDSDGSYGYT
v_gene: TRBV5-1
j_gene: TRBJ1-2

CDR3aa: ASSRPSGLYGYT
v_gene: TRBV7-2
j_gene: TRBJ1-2

CDR3aa: ASSIDSGGTKNIQY
v_gene: TRBV19
j_gene: TRBJ2-4

CDR3aa: ASSQSRGYGYT
v_gene: TRBV14
j_gene: TRBJ1-2

CDR3aa: ASSPKQVNYGYT
v_gene: TRBV14
j_gene: TRBJ1-2

CDR3aa: ASGLSLTQY
v_gene: TRBV12-5
j_gene: TRBJ2-5

CDR3aa: ASRPTRSGELF
v_gene: TRBV5-6
j_gene: TRBJ2-2

CDR3aa: ASSLGGGSSYEQY
v_gene: TRBV5-4
j_gene: TRBJ2-7

CDR3aa: ASSITGGRGNQPQH
v_gene: TRBV19
j_gene: TRBJ1-5

CDR3aa: ASTSGGSYNEQF
v_gene: TRBV19
j_gene: TRBJ2-1

CDR3aa: ASSPLKGAVTEAF
v_gene: TRBV6-5
j_gene: TRBJ1-1

CDR3aa: ASSAGLHYEQY
v_gene: TRBV2
j_gene: TRBJ2-7

CDR3aa: SVVGQSNTGELF
v_gene: TRBV29-1
j_gene: TRBJ2-2

CDR3aa: ASSSTGPSFNYGYT
v_gene: TRBV7-9
j_gene: TRBJ1-2

CDR3aa: ASSIGRDTGELF
v_gene: TRBV19
j_gene: TRBJ2-2

CDR3aa: ASSFSTDTQY
v_gene: TRBV5-6
j_gene: TRBJ2-3

CDR3aa: ASSSNNYGYT
v_gene: TRBV7-9
j_gene: TRBJ1-2

CDR3aa: ASRQLLGAGHNEQF
v_gene: TRBV2
j_gene: TRBJ2-1

CDR3aa: ASSDPTSGGNTGELF
v_gene: TRBV9
j_gene: TRBJ2-2

CDR3aa: ASSLGTAYGYT
v_gene: TRBV7-8
j_gene: TRBJ1-2

CDR3aa: ASSDSVSTDTQY
v_gene: TRBV9
j_gene: TRBJ2-3

CDR3aa: ASSIAMGMNTEAF
v_gene: TRBV19
j_gene: TRBJ1-1

CDR3aa: ASSVREGEVSGYT
v_gene: TRBV9
j_gene: TRBJ1-2

CDR3aa: ASSYQVGPSEQY
v_gene: TRBV6-5
j_gene: TRBJ2-7

CDR3aa: ASSLDRQGGNYGYT
v_gene: TRBV11-2
j_gene: TRBJ1-2

CDR3aa: ASSFTSGGDSPLH
v_gene: TRBV7-9
j_gene: TRBJ1-6

CDR3aa: AIGGANYEQY
v_gene: TRBV6-4
j_gene: TRBJ2-7

CDR3aa: AWSPTGEGGYT
v_gene: TRBV30
j_gene: TRBJ1-2

CDR3aa: ASSSTGTGIDEQF
v_gene: TRBV6-5
j_gene: TRBJ2-1

CDR3aa: ASSYLDQPQH
v_gene: TRBV27
j_gene: TRBJ1-5

CDR3aa: ASSGHSQF
v_gene: TRBV2
j_gene: TRBJ2-1

CDR3aa: ASSRRTDAYEQY
v_gene: TRBV28
j_gene: TRBJ2-7

CDR3aa: ASRLEGASGYT
v_gene: TRBV7-9
j_gene: TRBJ1-2

CDR3aa: ASKRESYT
v_gene: TRBV6-1
j_gene: TRBJ1-2

CDR3aa: ASSSWDRFYEQY
v_gene: TRBV27
j_gene: TRBJ2-7

CDR3aa: ASSLTSGSYNEQF
v_gene: TRBV5-6
j_gene: TRBJ2-1